This TCR beta chain was documented in a study of OX40 agonist ivuxolimab in advanced cancers. Produced via immunoSEQ multiplex PCR; TCRdb's table is partial and in-frame only. This sample carries about 21,000 clones, roughly three quarters of them seen once, and the ten largest clones take roughly 9%. Trimming took 3 bases from V and 6 from J; bases not matched to a gene: 9. The V gene's germline CDR1 is LNHDA and CDR2 SQIVND (reference sequence). The CDR3 is 16 amino acids. The chain combines TRBV19 with TRBJ2-2; 8 bases match TRBD2. The clonotype originates from an adult with an advanced solid tumor such as melanoma, head and neck, liver or kidney cancer. The specimen comprised CD4+ or CD8+ T cells sorted from blood, sampled in a trial of the OX40 agonist ivuxolimab. In DNA form, the CDR3 reads TGTGCCAGTAGTATTGTTGCGGGGGGTCGAGCCGGGGAGCTGTTTTTT. Translated, it gives CASSIVAGGRAGELFF.